The 9 T cell receptor beta chains below all came from one sample that was sequenced in a study of OX40 agonist ivuxolimab in advanced cancers. Method: immunoSEQ multiplex PCR; TCRdb's copy keeps in-frame clones and lacks some. Of about 94,000 clones listed, around 86% were seen once; the top ten hold about 0.29%. The starting material was CD4+ or CD8+ T cells sorted from blood, obtained in a trial of the OX40 agonist ivuxolimab. The receptors derive from an adult with an advanced solid tumor such as melanoma, head and neck, liver or kidney cancer.

This chain connects TRBV2 to TRBJ2-3, with 8 bases aligning to TRBD1. J was trimmed by 6 bases and V by 7 bases; bases with no gene match: 12. Germline-derived CDR1 and CDR2 are SNHLY and FYNNEI. This CDR3 is 15 amino acids long. The CDR3 is CASIPGQGWVDTQYF. The DNA for the CDR3 is TGTGCCAGCATCCCCGGACAGGGATGGGTGGATACGCAGTATTTT.

CDR3 nucleotide sequence: TGTGCCAGCAGCTTTTCCCAGGGGACGGGCAATCAGCCCCAGCATTTT. Translated, it gives CASSFSQGTGNQPQHF. The chain is built from TRBV7-9 and TRBJ1-5; D might be TRBD1 (6 bases). The CDR3 covers 16 residues. Per germline, CDR1 SEHNR and CDR2 FQNEAQ (reference sequence). V lost 3 bases, J lost 2 bases, and 14 bases lay in between.

This clone has a single count. The rearrangement links TRBV6-5 to TRBJ1-3; D not resolved. CDR3 size: 16 residues. Trimming stripped 0 bases from V and 2 bases from J, with 11 bases between. Germline lookup yields CDR1 MNHEY and CDR2 SVGAGI. CDR3 DNA: TGTGCCAGCAGTTACTCCCGGGGAACGGCTGGAAACACCATATATTTT. This encodes CASSYSRGTAGNTIYF.

The rearrangement links TRBV5-1 to TRBJ1-1, with D uncertain. The CDR3 contains 13 residues. The germline V and J ends were trimmed by 2 bases and 5 bases, with 10 bases remaining between them. Germline values: CDR1 SGHRS, CDR2 YFSETQ. CDR3 region: CASSFVKDTEAFF. The CDR3, as DNA: TGCGCCAGCAGCTTTGTAAAGGATACTGAAGCTTTCTTT.

J is TRBJ2-5 and V is TRBV9; D gene unclear. Germline V CDR1 and CDR2: SGDLS, YYNGEE. This CDR3 contains 14 residues. With 3 bases removed from V and 1 base from J, the gap between germline ends came to 10 bases. CDR3 in amino acids: CASSADLFQETQYF. The CDR3 coding sequence is TGTGCCAGCAGCGCCGACCTGTTCCAAGAGACCCAGTACTTC.

The chain is built from TRBV5-1 and TRBJ2-7, with 9 bases aligning to TRBD1. CDR3 length equals 16 residues. Germline-derived CDR1 and CDR2 are SGHRS and YFSETQ. Trimming took 1 base from V and 6 from J; bases not matched to a gene: 11. CDR3 nucleotide sequence: TGCGCCAGCAGCTTGCCCCGGGACAGGGCCGACTCCGAGCAGTACTTC. Encoded protein: CASSLPRDRADSEQYF.

The V and J genes are TRBV15 and TRBJ2-4; 7 bases map to TRBD2. Per germline, CDR1 LNHNV and CDR2 YYDKDF (reference sequence). After removal of 1 base from V and 5 bases from J, the junction contained 5 bases not matched to a gene. The length of the CDR3 is 15 residues. This chain's CDR3 is CATSRGEGWENIQYF. The CDR3, as DNA: TGTGCCACCAGCAGAGGGGAGGGTTGGGAAAACATTCAGTACTTC.

This chain connects TRBV5-1 to TRBJ2-7; D ambiguous. This CDR3 is 12 amino acids long. V gave up 1 base and J gave up 4 bases, with 6 bases separating them. Germline V gene sequence: CDR1 SGHRS, CDR2 YFSETQ. The CDR3: CASSLKGYEQYF. DNA of the CDR3: TGCGCCAGCAGCTTGAAGGGTTACGAGCAGTACTTC.

The V gene is TRBV5-1, the J gene TRBJ1-6, with TRBD1 identical over 8 bases. The germline CDR1 and CDR2 sequences are SGHRS and YFSETQ. Trimming at V came to 0 bases and at J to 0 bases, leaving 5 bases not matched to a gene. This CDR3 is 18 amino acids long. CDR3 loop: CASSLGPTGGSYNSPLHF. The CDR3, as DNA: TGCGCCAGCAGCTTGGGACCAACAGGGGGCTCCTATAATTCACCCCTCCACTTT.